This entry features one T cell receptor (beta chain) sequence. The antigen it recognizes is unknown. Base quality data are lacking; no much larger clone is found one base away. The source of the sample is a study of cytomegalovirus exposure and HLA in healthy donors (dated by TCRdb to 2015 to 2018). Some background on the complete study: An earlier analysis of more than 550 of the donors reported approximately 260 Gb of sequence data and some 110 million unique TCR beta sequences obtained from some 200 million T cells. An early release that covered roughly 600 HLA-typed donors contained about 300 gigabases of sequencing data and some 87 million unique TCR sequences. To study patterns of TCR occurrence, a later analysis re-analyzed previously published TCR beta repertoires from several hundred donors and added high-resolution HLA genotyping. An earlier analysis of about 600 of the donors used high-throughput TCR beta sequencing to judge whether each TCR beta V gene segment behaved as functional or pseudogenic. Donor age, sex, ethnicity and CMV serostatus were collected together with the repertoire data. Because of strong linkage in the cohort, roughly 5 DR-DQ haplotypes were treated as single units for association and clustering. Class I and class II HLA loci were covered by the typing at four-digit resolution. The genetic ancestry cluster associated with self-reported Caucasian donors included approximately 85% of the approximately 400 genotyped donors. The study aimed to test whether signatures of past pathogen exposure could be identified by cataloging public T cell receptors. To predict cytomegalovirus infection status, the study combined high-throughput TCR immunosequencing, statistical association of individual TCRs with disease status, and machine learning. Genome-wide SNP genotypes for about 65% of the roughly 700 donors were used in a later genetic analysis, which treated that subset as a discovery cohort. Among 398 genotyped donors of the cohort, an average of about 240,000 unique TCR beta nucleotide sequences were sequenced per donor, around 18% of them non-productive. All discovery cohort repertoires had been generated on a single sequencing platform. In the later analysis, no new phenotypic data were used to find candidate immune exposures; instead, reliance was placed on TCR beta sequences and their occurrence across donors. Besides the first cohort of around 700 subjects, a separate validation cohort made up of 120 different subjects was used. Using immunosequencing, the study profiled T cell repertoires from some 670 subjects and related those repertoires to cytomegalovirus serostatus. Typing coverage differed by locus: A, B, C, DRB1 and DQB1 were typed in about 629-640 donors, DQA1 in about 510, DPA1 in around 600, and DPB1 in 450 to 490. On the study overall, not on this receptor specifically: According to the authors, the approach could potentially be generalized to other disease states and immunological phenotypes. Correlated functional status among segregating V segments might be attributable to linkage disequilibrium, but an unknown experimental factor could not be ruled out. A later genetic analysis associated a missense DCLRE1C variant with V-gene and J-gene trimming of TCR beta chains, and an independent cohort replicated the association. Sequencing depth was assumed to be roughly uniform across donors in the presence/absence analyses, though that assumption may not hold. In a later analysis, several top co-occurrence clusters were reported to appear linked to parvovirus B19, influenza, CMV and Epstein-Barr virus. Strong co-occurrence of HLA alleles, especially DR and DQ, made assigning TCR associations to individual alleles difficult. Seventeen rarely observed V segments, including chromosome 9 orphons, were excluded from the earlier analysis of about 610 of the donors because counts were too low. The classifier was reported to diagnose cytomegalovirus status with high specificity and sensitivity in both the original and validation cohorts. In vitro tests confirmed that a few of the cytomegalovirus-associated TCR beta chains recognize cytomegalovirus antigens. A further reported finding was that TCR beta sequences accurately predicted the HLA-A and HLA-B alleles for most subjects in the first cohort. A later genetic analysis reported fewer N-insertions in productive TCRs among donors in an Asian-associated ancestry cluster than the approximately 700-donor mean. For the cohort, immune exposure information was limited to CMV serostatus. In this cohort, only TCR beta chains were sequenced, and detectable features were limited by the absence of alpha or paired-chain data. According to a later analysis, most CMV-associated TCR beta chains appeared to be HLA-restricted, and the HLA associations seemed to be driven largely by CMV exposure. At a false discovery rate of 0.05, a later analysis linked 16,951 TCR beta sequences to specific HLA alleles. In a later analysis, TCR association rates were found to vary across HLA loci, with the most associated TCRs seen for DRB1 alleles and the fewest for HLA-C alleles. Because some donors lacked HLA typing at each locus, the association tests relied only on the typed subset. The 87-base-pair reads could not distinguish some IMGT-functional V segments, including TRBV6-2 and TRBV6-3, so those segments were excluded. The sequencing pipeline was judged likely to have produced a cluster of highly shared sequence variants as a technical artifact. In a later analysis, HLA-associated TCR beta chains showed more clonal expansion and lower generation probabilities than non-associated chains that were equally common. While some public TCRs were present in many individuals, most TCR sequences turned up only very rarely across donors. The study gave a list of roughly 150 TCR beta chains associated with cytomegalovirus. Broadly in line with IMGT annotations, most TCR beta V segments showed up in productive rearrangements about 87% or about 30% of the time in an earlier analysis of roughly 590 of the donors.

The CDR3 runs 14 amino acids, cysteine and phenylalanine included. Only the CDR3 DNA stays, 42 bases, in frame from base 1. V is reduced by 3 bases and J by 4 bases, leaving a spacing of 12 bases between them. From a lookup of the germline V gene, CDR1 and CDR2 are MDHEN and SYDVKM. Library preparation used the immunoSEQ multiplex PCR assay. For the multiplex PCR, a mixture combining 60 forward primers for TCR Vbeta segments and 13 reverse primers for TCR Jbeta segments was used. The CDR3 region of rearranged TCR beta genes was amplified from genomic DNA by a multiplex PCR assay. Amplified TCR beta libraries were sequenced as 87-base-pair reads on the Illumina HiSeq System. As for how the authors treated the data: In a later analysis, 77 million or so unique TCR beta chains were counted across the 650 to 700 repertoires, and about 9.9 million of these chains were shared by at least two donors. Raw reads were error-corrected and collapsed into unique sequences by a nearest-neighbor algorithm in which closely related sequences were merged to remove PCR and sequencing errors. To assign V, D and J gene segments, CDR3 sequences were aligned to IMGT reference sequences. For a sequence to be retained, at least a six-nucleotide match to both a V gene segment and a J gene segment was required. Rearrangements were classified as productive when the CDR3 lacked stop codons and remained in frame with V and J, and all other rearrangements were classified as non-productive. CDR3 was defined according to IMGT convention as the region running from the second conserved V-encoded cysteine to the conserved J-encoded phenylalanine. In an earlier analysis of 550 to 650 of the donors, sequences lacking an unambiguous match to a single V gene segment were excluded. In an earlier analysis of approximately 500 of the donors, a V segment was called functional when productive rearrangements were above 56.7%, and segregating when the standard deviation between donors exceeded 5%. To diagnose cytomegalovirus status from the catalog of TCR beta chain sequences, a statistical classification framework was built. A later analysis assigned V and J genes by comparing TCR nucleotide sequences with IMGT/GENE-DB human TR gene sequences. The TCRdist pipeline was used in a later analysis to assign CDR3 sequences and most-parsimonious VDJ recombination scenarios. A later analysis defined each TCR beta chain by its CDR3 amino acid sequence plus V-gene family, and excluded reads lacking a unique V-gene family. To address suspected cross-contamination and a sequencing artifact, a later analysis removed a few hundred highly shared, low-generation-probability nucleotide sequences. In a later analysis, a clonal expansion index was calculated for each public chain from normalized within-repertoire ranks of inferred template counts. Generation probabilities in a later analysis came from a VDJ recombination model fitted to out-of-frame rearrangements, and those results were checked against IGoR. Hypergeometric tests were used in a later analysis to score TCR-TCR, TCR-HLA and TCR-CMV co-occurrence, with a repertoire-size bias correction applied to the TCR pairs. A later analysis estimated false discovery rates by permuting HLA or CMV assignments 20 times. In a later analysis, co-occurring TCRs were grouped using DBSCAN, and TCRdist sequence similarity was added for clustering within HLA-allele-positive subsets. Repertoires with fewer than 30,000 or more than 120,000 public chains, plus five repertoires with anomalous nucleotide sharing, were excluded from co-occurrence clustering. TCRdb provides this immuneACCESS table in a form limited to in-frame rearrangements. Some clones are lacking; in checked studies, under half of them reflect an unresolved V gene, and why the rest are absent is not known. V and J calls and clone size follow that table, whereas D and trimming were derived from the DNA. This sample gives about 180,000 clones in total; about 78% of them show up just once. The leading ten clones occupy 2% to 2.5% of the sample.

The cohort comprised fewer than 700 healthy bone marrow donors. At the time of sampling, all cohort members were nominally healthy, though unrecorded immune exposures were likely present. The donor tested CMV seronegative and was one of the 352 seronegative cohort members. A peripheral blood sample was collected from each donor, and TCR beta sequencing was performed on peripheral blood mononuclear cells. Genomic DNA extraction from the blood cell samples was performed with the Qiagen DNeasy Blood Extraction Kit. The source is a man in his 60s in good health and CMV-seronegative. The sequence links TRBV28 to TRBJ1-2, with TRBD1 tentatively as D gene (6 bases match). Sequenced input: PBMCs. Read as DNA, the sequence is TGTGCCAGCAGTTTTAGGGGGGGCGGCTATGGCTACACCTTC. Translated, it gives CASSFRGGGYGYTF.